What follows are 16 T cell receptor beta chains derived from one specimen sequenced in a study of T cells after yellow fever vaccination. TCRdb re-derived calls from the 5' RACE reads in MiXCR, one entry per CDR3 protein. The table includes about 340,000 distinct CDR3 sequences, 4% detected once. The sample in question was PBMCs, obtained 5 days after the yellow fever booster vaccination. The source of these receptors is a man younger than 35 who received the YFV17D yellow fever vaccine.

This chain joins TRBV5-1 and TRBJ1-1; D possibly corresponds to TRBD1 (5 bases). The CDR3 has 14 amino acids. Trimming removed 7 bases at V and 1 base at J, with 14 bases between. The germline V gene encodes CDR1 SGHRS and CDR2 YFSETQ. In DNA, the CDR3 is TGCGCCAGCGGCTATCCGGGACGGAACACTGAAGCTTTCTTT. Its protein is CASGYPGRNTEAFF.

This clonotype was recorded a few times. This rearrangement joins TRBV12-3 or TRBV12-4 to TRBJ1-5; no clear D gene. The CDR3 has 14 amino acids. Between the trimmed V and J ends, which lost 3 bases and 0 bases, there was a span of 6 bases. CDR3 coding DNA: TGTGCCAGCAGTTTTTGGGATAGCAATCAGCCCCAGCATTTT. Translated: CASSFWDSNQPQHF.

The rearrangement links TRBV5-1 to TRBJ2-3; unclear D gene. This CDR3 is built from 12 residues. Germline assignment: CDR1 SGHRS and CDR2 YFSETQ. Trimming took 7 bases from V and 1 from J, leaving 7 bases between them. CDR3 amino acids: CASGQRTDTQYF. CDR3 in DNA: TGCGCCAGCGGGCAGCGCACAGATACGCAGTATTTT.

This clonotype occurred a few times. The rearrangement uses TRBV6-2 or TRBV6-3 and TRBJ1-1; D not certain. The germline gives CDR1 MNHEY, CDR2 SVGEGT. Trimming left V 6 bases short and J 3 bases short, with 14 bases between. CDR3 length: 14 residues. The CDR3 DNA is TGTGCCAGCAGCTTCAGGAGGACTTACACTGAAGCTTTCTTT. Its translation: CASSFRRTYTEAFF.

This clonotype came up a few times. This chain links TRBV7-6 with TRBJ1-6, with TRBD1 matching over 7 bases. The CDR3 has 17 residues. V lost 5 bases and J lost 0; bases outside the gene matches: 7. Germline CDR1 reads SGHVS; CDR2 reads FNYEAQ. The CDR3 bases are TGTGCCAGCAGCCCCGGACAGGCCAGCTCCTATAATTCACCCCTCCACTTT. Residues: CASSPGQASSYNSPLHF.

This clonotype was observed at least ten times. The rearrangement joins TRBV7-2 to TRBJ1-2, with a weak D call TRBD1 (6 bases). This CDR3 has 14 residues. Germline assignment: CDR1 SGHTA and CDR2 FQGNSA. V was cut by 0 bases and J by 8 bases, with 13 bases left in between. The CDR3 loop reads CASSLAMGARGYTF. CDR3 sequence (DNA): TGTGCCAGCAGCTTAGCGATGGGGGCGCGAGGCTACACCTTC.

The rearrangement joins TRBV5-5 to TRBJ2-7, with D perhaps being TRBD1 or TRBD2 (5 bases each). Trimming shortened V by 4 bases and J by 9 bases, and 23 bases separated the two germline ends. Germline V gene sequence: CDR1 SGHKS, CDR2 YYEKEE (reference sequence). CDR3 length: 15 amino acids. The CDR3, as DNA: TGTGCCAGCAGCGCCGCGCCGGGACCGGTTCGTGCGCAGTACTTC. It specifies CASSAAPGPVRAQYF.

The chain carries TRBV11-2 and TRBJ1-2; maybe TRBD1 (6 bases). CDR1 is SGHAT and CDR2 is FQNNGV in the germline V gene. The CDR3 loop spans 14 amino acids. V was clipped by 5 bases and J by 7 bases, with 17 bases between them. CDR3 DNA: TGTGCCAGCAGCACCAGGGGTGGGGCGTTTGGCTACACCTTC. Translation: CASSTRGGAFGYTF.

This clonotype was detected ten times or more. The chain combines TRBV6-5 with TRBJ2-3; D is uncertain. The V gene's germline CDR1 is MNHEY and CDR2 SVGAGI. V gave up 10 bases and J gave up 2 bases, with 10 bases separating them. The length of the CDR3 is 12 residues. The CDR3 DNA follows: TGTGCCACCGGACCGTACACAGATACGCAGTATTTT. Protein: CATGPYTDTQYF.

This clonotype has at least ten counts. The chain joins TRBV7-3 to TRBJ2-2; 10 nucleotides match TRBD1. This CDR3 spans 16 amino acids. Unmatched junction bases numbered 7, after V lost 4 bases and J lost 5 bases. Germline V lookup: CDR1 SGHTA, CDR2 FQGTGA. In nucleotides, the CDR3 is TGTGCCAGCAGCTCCTGGACAGGGGGAGGTACCGGGGAGCTGTTTTTT. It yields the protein CASSSWTGGGTGELFF. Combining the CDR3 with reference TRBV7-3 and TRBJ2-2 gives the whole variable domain GAGVSQTPSNKVTEKGKYVELRCDPISGHTALYWYRQSLGQGPEFLIYFQGTGAADDSGLPNDRFFAVRPEGSVSTLKIQRTERGDSAVYLCASSSWTGGGTGELFFGEGSRLTVL.

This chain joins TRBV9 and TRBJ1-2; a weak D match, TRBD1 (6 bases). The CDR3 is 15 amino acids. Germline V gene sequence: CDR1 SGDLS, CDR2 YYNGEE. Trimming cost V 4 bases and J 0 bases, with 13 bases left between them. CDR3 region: CASSPQGPSNYGYTF. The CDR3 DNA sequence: TGTGCCAGCAGCCCCCAGGGGCCCTCTAACTATGGCTACACCTTC.

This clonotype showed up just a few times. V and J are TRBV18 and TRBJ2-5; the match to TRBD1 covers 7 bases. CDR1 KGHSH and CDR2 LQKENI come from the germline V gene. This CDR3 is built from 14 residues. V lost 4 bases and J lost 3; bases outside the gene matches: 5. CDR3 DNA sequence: TGTGCCAGCTCACGAGGACAGGAAAAAGAGACCCAGTACTTC. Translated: CASSRGQEKETQYF.

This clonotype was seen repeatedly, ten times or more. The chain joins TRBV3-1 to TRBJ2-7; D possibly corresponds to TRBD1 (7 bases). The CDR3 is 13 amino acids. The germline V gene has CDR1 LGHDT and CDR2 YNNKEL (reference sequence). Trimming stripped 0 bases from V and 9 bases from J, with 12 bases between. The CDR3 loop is CASSQEQGRGQYF. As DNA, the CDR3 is TGTGCCAGCAGCCAAGAACAGGGGCGGGGGCAGTACTTC.

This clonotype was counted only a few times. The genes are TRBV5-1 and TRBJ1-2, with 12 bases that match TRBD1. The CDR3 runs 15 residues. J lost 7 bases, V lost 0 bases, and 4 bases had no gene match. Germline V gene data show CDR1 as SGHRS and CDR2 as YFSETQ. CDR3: CASSLAGTGGPGYTF. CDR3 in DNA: TGCGCCAGCAGCTTGGCAGGGACAGGGGGCCCTGGCTACACCTTC.

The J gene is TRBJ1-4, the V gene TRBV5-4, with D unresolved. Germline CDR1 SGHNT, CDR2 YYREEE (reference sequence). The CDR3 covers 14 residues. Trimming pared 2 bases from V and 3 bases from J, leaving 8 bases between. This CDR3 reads CASSLRAANEKLFF. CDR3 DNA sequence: TGTGCCAGCAGCTTAAGGGCAGCTAATGAAAAACTGTTTTTT.

CDR3 in DNA: TGTGCCAGCAGGTCGGTCACTGAAGCTTTCTTT. It is translated as CASRSVTEAFF. V and J are TRBV6-2 or TRBV6-3 and TRBJ1-1, with D uncertain. Per the germline V gene, CDR1 is MNHEY and CDR2 is SVGEGT. With 6 bases removed from V and 4 bases from J, the gap between germline ends came to 6 bases. This CDR3 comprises 11 residues.